These 11 T cell receptor beta chains originate from one sample sequenced in a study of blood T cell repertoires in COVID-19. The assay was immunoSEQ multiplex PCR, and TCRdb's table has in-frame clones only and misses some. The sample has over 55,000 clones, around 87% seen once. The sample comprised peripheral blood. The receptors shown here come from a human donor with active COVID-19. The donor label of this sample is uncertain.

The V call is TRBV7-2, the J call TRBJ1-5, with D maybe TRBD1 (6 bases). Germline lookup yields CDR1 SGHTA and CDR2 FQGNSA. Trimming took 4 bases from V and 3 from J, leaving 13 bases between them. This CDR3 contains 15 residues. CDR3 in DNA: TGTGCCAGCAGCTCCCGGACAGCCATCAATCAGCCCCAGCATTTT. Its translation is CASSSRTAINQPQHF.

This clone was seen only once. V and J are TRBV4-1 and TRBJ1-1; no clear D gene. The CDR3 spans 16 residues. Germline values: CDR1 MGHRA, CDR2 YSYEKL. Trimming took 3 bases from V and 3 from J, leaving 17 bases between them. The CDR3 coding sequence is TGCGCCAGCAGCCAGCTGTTCGGGGAGGATCACACTGAAGCTTTCTTT. Its protein is CASSQLFGEDHTEAFF.

This sequence joins TRBV7-9 and TRBJ1-4, with unresolved D. Trimming left V 1 base short and J 8 bases short, with 11 bases between. The CDR3 has 14 amino acids. CDR1 and CDR2 (germline): SEHNR, FQNEAQ (reference sequence). CDR3 loop: CASSLGGINEKLFF. In DNA form, the CDR3 reads TGTGCCAGCAGCTTAGGCGGGATTAACGAAAAACTGTTTTTT.

This rearrangement joins TRBV7-2 to TRBJ2-7, with TRBD2 matching over 8 bases. V lost 5 bases and J lost 6; bases outside the gene matches: 21. The CDR3 sequence is 18 residues long. Germline CDR1 is SGHTA and CDR2 is FQGNSA. CDR3 amino acids: CASSPLGHYSGISVEQYF. For the CDR3, the DNA is TGTGCCAGCAGCCCCCTAGGGCACTATAGCGGGATAAGTGTCGAGCAGTACTTC.

This chain links TRBV19 with TRBJ1-1; TRBD1 might be the D (6 bases). The CDR3 consists of 15 residues. Germline-derived CDR1 and CDR2 are LNHDA and SQIVND (reference sequence). The V end lost 6 bases, the J end lost 1 base, and 15 bases lay between the germline ends. The DNA for the CDR3 is TGTGCCAGTAGCCGCAATTTGGACAGGAACACTGAAGCTTTCTTT. This codes for CASSRNLDRNTEAFF.

The V gene is TRBV6-4, the J gene TRBJ2-3, with 8 bases aligning to TRBD2. The V and J ends lost 6 bases and 2 bases, in that order; junction bases with no gene match: 4. From germline, CDR1 is MRHNA and CDR2 SNTAGT. The CDR3 contains 14 residues. CDR3 coding DNA: TGTGCCAGCAGAACTAGCGGAAACACAGATACGCAGTATTTT. It translates to CASRTSGNTDTQYF.

In its sample, this clone was seen a few times. The same CDR3 can be traced to other DNA sequences in this sample. This chain links TRBV15 with TRBJ1-5, with TRBD1 matching over 7 bases. The V and J ends lost 2 bases and 0 bases, in that order; junction bases with no gene match: 4. The CDR3 contains 16 residues. Germline V gene data show CDR1 as LNHNV and CDR2 as YYDKDF (reference sequence). CDR3 DNA sequence: TGTGCCACCAGCAGAAACAGGGGTAATAGCAATCAGCCCCAGCATTTT. This gives the protein CATSRNRGNSNQPQHF. The full variable domain, with the rest looked up from reference TRBV15 and TRBJ1-5, is DAMVIQNPRYQVTQFGKPVTLSCSQTLNHNVMYWYQQKSSQAPKLLFHYYDKDFNNEADTPDNFQSRRPNTSFCFLDIRSPGLGDTAMYLCATSRNRGNSNQPQHFGDGTRLSIL.

In this sample, this clone turned up a few times. This sequence joins TRBV10-3 and TRBJ2-2, with 9 bases that match TRBD2. Trimming removed 11 bases from V and 1 base from J; junction bases left unmatched: 8. The CDR3 extends over 15 amino acids. Germline CDR1 is ENHRY and CDR2 is SYGVKD. CDR3 in DNA: TGTGCCTCGACGCCGACTAGCGGGAACACCGGGGAGCTGTTTTTT. Residues: CASTPTSGNTGELFF.

V usage is TRBV6-5 and J usage is TRBJ1-4; D may be TRBD1 (6 bases). The CDR3 sequence is 12 residues long. Germline CDR1 MNHEY, CDR2 SVGAGI. V gave up 8 bases and J gave up 8 bases, with 12 bases separating them. Here the CDR3 DNA reads TGTGCCAGCTCAACCGGGACAGAAAAACTGTTTTTT. Protein sequence: CASSTGTEKLFF.

The gene calls are TRBV19 and TRBJ1-2; no firm D call. Trimming cost V 1 base and J 3 bases, with 6 bases left between them. This CDR3 is built from 13 residues. Germline CDR1 LNHDA, CDR2 SQIVND (reference sequence). The CDR3 nucleotides read TGTGCCAGTAGTATAGTCCCTGACTATGGCTACACCTTC. This codes for CASSIVPDYGYTF. The complete variable domain, with remaining parts taken from reference TRBV19 and TRBJ1-2, reads DGGITQSPKYLFRKEGQNVTLSCEQNLNHDAMYWYRQDPGQGLRLIYYSQIVNDFQKGDIAEGYSVSREKKESFPLTVTSAQKNPTAFYLCASSIVPDYGYTFGSGTRLTVV.

The chain links TRBV15 to TRBJ2-5; perhaps TRBD1 as D (6 bases). The V and J ends lost 5 bases and 5 bases respectively, with 21 bases between them. The length of the CDR3 is 16 residues. Germline V gene sequence: CDR1 LNHNV, CDR2 YYDKDF (reference sequence). Here the CDR3 reads CATSPARDTQRETQYF. DNA for the CDR3: TGTGCCACCAGCCCCGCCCGGGACACACAAAGGGAGACCCAGTACTTC.